This is a list of T cell receptor beta chains from one sample in a study of naive and memory T cell subsets. TCRdb reprocessed the 5' RACE reads with MiXCR, giving one entry per CDR3 protein. The sample yields more than 50,000 distinct CDR3 sequences, about 7% seen once. Receptors originate from a male donor in good health. Both conserved end residues are part of each CDR3. D genes are given only for firm matches. Some rows have no size entry. The others give once, few or many, or a class for an expanded clone.

>17|-|TRBV4-1|TRBJ2-1|many
CASSQDLGGGSYNEQFF
TGCGCCAGCAGCCAAGATTTGGGGGGAGGATCCTACAATGAGCAGTTCTTC
>13|TRBD1|TRBV29-1|TRBJ1-4|-
CSARTGGNEKLFF
TGCAGCGCCCGGACAGGGGGTAATGAAAAACTGTTTTTT
>14|-|TRBV5-1|TRBJ2-1|many
CASSLETSYNEQFF
TGCGCCAGCAGCTTGGAGACTAGCTACAATGAGCAGTTCTTC
>12|-|TRBV12-3/TRBV12-4|TRBJ2-4|few
CASSFGSRDPHF
TGTGCCAGCAGTTTTGGCTCCCGGGACCCCCACTTC
>15|TRBD2|TRBV12-3/TRBV12-4|TRBJ2-1|medium-sized
CASRPSSGGLKEQFF
TGTGCCAGCAGACCTTCTAGCGGGGGTTTGAAAGAGCAGTTCTTC
>17|-|TRBV6-5|TRBJ1-4|many
CASSYSVRQKRNEKLFF
TGTGCCAGCAGTTACTCAGTTAGACAGAAGAGAAATGAAAAACTGTTTTTT
>15|TRBD1|TRBV28|TRBJ2-7|many
CATPPRKTGGYEQYF
TGTGCCACTCCCCCCAGGAAGACAGGGGGTTACGAGCAGTACTTC
>14|-|TRBV28|TRBJ1-5|-
CASIPGLQNQPQHF
TGTGCCAGTATACCGGGACTGCAGAATCAGCCCCAGCATTTT
>14|TRBD1|TRBV7-6|TRBJ2-7|few
CASSPAGQGYEQYF
TGTGCCAGCAGCCCGGCGGGACAGGGTTACGAGCAGTACTTC
>16|TRBD2|TRBV7-2|TRBJ2-1|many
CASSLLAGSSYNEQFF
TGTGCCAGCAGCCTCTTAGCGGGGAGCTCCTACAATGAGCAGTTCTTC
>15|-|TRBV6-2/TRBV6-3|TRBJ2-2|few
CASSVTSDLSGELFF
TGTGCCAGCAGCGTAACGTCGGACTTGTCCGGGGAGCTGTTTTTT
>14|-|TRBV6-5|TRBJ2-2|-
CASREGGPVGELFF
TGTGCCAGCCGAGAGGGGGGGCCTGTCGGGGAGCTGTTTTTT
>15|-|TRBV9|TRBJ2-7|many
CASSESTGNGVEQYF
TGTGCCAGCAGCGAGTCGACAGGCAACGGCGTCGAGCAGTACTTC
>14|-|TRBV6-1|TRBJ1-2|many
CASSEVAGNNGYTF
TGTGCCAGCAGTGAAGTTGCAGGAAACAATGGCTACACCTTC
>15|TRBD1|TRBV28|TRBJ2-7|few
CASSPDREWTYEQYF
TGTGCCAGCAGCCCCGACAGGGAATGGACTTACGAGCAGTACTTC
>13|TRBD1|TRBV7-9|TRBJ1-3|-
CASSRGQGNTIYF
TGTGCCAGCAGCCGAGGACAGGGCAACACCATATATTTT
>18|TRBD1|TRBV5-1|TRBJ2-7|many
CASSLDVAPGQPGFEQYF
TGCGCCAGCAGCCTCGACGTCGCTCCGGGACAGCCCGGGTTCGAGCAGTACTTC
>13|-|TRBV18|TRBJ2-5|-
CASSPGREETQYF
TGTGCCAGCTCACCAGGGCGGGAAGAGACCCAGTACTTC
>16|-|TRBV3-1|TRBJ2-6|-
CASSQGSGSGANVLTF
TGTGCCAGCAGCCAGGGATCAGGATCTGGGGCCAACGTCCTGACTTTC
>14|-|TRBV7-9|TRBJ1-4|few
CASRPTGSNEKLFF
TGTGCCAGCAGGCCGACAGGATCTAATGAAAAACTGTTTTTT
>15|-|TRBV3-1|TRBJ2-3|few
CASSQGRPIWDTQYF
TGTGCCAGCAGCCAAGGGCGTCCCATTTGGGATACGCAGTATTTT
>12|-|TRBV3-1|TRBJ2-5|many
CASSQEQETQYF
TGTGCCAGCAGCCAAGAGCAAGAGACCCAGTACTTC
>14|TRBD2|TRBV29-1|TRBJ2-2|many
CSGRTSGDTGELFF
TGCAGCGGAAGGACTAGCGGAGACACCGGGGAGCTGTTTTTT
>13|TRBD2|TRBV20-1|TRBJ2-7|few
CSARTSGSAEQYF
TGCAGTGCTAGAACTAGCGGGAGCGCCGAGCAGTACTTC
>15|-|TRBV6-5|TRBJ1-1|many
CASSYGSPTNTEAFF
TGTGCCAGCAGTTACGGGTCCCCCACTAACACTGAAGCTTTCTTT
>14|-|TRBV7-2|TRBJ2-3|medium-sized
CASSPGPGPDTQYF
TGTGCCAGCAGCCCCGGACCCGGCCCAGATACGCAGTATTTT
>13|TRBD2|TRBV20-1|TRBJ2-7|many
CSARTSPPYEQYF
TGCAGTGCCAGGACTAGCCCGCCTTACGAGCAGTACTTC
>12|-|TRBV7-9|TRBJ2-1|-
CASSLGTHEQFF
TGTGCCAGCAGCTTAGGAACCCATGAGCAGTTCTTC
>13|-|TRBV19|TRBJ1-1|-
CASRKTGWTEAFF
TGTGCCAGTAGGAAAACAGGGTGGACTGAAGCTTTCTTT
>13|-|TRBV7-9|TRBJ1-1|many
CASKGDGLIGAFF
TGTGCCAGCAAGGGGGACGGGTTGATTGGGGCTTTCTTT
>14|-|TRBV20-1|TRBJ2-7|many
CSARDSEGMYEQYF
TGCAGTGCTAGAGATTCGGAGGGAATGTACGAGCAGTACTTC